The T cell receptor beta chain described here comes from a study of cytomegalovirus exposure and HLA in healthy donors. The CDR3 length is 16 residues. Germline assignment: CDR1 MNHEY and CDR2 SVGAGI. V lost 0 bases to trimming and J lost 5 bases; unmatched junction nucleotides: 4. Study-wide results and limits: Within an earlier analysis, most TCR beta V segments proved productive either about 87% or about 30% of the time. The later analysis indicated that the majority of CMV-associated TCR beta chains appeared HLA-restricted. Generally TCR sequences proved uncommon, though certain public TCRs appeared in numerous donors. Cytomegalovirus status was reportedly diagnosed by the classifier with high sensitivity and specificity.

Use of 60 Vbeta and 13 Jbeta primers characterized the PCR. TCRdb keeps only in-frame clones here, not all; method: immunoSEQ multiplex PCR. This table holds almost 70,000 clones, approximately 70% found once. A remark on this clone: The antigen remains unidentified.

This sequence originates from a male donor in good health and CMV-seropositive. The chain links TRBV6-5 to TRBJ2-7; TRBD2 matches 13 bases. Sequenced sample: PBMCs. Written as DNA, the CDR3 is TGTGCCAGCAGTTACTCGCGGACTAGCGGGGGCGACGAGCAGTACTTC. Its protein is CASSYSRTSGGDEQYF.